The clone carrying this T cell receptor (beta chain) was seen only once. The antigen is undetermined. From germline, CDR1 is WNHNN and CDR2 SYGVQD (reference sequence). This CDR3 is built from 13 residues. Between the trimmed V and J ends, which lost 2 bases and 3 bases, there was a span of 8 bases. Sequencing followed a ViraFEST assay step that expanded antigen-specific CD4+ T cells with viral peptide pools. Cells that had been cultured for approximately eleven days were the source of isolated CD4+ T cells. Participants got two doses of BNT162b2 or mRNA-1273 vaccine. Peptides at 10 ug/ml and IL-2 at 9.5 to 10 IU/ml were added to fewer than 2.5 million PBMC per well. On days 3 and 7, fresh IL-2 medium replaced half the medium. This specimen comes from a study of vaccination effects on CD4 cells after COVID-19. Study as a whole: Post-vaccine sampling took place a median of 72 days after the second dose. Study-wide results and caveats: Clones from infection and from vaccination both contracted markedly late after vaccination.

TCRdb's copy holds only in-frame clones and misses some; the assay was immunoSEQ multiplex PCR. Of tens of thousands of clones detected, 60% to 80% appear once; the ten largest clones hold under 7%. The chain joins TRBV10-1 to TRBJ2-7; D is unclear. The TCR sequence derives from a human donor who received a COVID-19 vaccine. Some clones in this sample may be carry-over from other donors' samples. The material sequenced was CD4+ T cells from PBMCs cultured with SARS-CoV-2 spike peptides, taken after COVID-19 vaccination. DNA for the CDR3: TGCGCCAGCAGTGAGCCGGATGACTACGAGCAGTACGTC. Its protein is CASSEPDDYEQYV.